Listed here are 14 T cell receptor beta chains from one sample, sequenced in a study of T cell changes during pregnancy in multiple sclerosis (dated by TCRdb to between 2018 and 2021). Library preparation used the immunoSEQ multiplex PCR assay. TCRdb took this table from immuneACCESS and kept in-frame rearrangements with V and J called. Such tables lack part of the clones; where checked against another copy, unresolved V genes explain under half of the gap, and the rest is unexplained. The sample data list some 40,000 clones, and about 89% of these were observed just once. In total, the top ten clones hold 0.58% of the sample. This specimen was CD4+ T cells from peripheral blood mononuclear cells, taken in the first trimester of pregnancy. The receptors derive from a female donor with multiple sclerosis, enrolled in a pregnancy study.

The chain is built from TRBV5-1 and TRBJ2-2; 7 nucleotides align to TRBD1. CDR3 length: 15 amino acids. The germline V gene encodes CDR1 SGHRS and CDR2 YFSETQ. J lost 6 bases, V lost 7 bases, and 12 bases had no gene match. CDR3 protein: CASSARQGGAGELFF. CDR3 nucleotides: TGCGCCAGCTCCGCAAGACAGGGTGGAGCCGGGGAGCTGTTTTTT.

This clone was recorded only once. The rearrangement links TRBV11-3 to TRBJ2-7, with 9 bases fitting TRBD2. The CDR3 consists of 15 residues. CDR1 and CDR2 from the germline V gene are SGHNT and YENEEA. The V gene end was trimmed by 0 bases and the J gene end by 4 bases; junction bases not matched to a gene: 4. In nucleotides, the CDR3 is TGTGCCAGCAGCTTAGATAGCGGGAGCCAGTACGAGCAGTACTTC. This codes for CASSLDSGSQYEQYF. Looking up the rest from reference TRBV11-3 and TRBJ2-7 gives the full variable domain: EAGVVQSPRYKIIEKKQPVAFWCNPISGHNTLYWYLQNLGQGPELLIRYENEEAVDDSQLPKDRFSAERLKGVDSTLKIQPAELGDSAVYLCASSLDSGSQYEQYFGPGTRLTVT.

V gene TRBV12-5 combines with J gene TRBJ2-7; D unresolved. From germline, CDR1 is LGHNT and CDR2 FRNRAP. The CDR3 is made up of 16 amino acids. V dropped 6 bases and J dropped 0 bases, with 18 bases sitting between them. The CDR3 loop reads CASGTPTLRSSYEQYF. The CDR3 nucleotides read TGTGCTAGTGGAACGCCCACTCTTAGGAGCTCCTACGAGCAGTACTTC.

Here the CDR3 DNA reads TGCAGCGTTTATCACGGGAGCTACGAGCAGTACTTC. It translates to CSVYHGSYEQYF. The chain uses TRBV29-1 and TRBJ2-7, with D maybe TRBD2 (6 bases). Germline V gene sequence: CDR1 SQVTM, CDR2 ANQGSEA. There are 12 residues in the CDR3. Trimming left V 5 bases short and J 3 bases short, with 11 bases between.

CDR3 region: CASSLRTGQRPQHF. The CDR3 nucleotides are TGTGCCAGCAGCCTCCGGACAGGGCAGCGGCCCCAGCATTTT. The genes are TRBV7-2 and TRBJ1-5, with TRBD1 matching over 8 bases. The CDR3 sequence is 14 residues long. Unmatched junction bases numbered 9, after V lost 5 bases and J lost 9 bases. CDR1 SGHTA and CDR2 FQGNSA come from the germline V gene. Full variable domain (remainder filled in from reference TRBV7-2 and TRBJ1-5): GAGVSQSPSNKVTEKGKDVELRCDPISGHTALYWYRQSLGQGLEFLIYFQGNSAPDKSGLPSDRFSAERTGGSVSTLTIQRTQQEDSAVYLCASSLRTGQRPQHFGDGTRLSIL.

V and J are TRBV5-1 and TRBJ2-3, with a weak D call TRBD1 (5 bases). The CDR3 loop spans 14 amino acids. Germline V gene sequence: CDR1 SGHRS, CDR2 YFSETQ. V dropped 5 bases and J dropped 0 bases, with 10 bases sitting between them. The CDR3 coding sequence is TGCGCCAGCAGAGAAGGACACAGCACAGATACGCAGTATTTT. Translated: CASREGHSTDTQYF.

The CDR3 region is CASSKFRASGVYNEQFF. The CDR3 region has the DNA TGTGCCAGCAGCAAATTTCGGGCTAGCGGGGTCTACAATGAGCAGTTCTTC. The chain couples TRBV21-1 to TRBJ2-1; TRBD2 is the table's D call and was not checked against the DNA. TRBV21-1 has pseudogene status. This CDR3 region has 17 residues.

Here the CDR3 DNA reads TGCGCCAGCAGTGAGGTAGGAGTCGTGGATACGCAGTATTTT. The encoded protein is CASSEVGVVDTQYF. V is TRBV10-2 and J is TRBJ2-3; no reliable D call. V lost 2 bases and J lost 6, with 12 bases in between. The CDR3 is 14 amino acids. Germline V gene data show CDR1 as WSHSY and CDR2 as SAAADI.

This chain links TRBV7-3 with TRBJ2-1; 8 bases line up with TRBD2. Per the germline V gene, CDR1 is SGHTA and CDR2 is FQGTGA. The CDR3 is made up of 19 amino acids. The ends lost 3 bases at V and 5 bases at J; junction bases unmatched: 18. This CDR3 reads CASSLGLGGRSLRDNEQFF. CDR3 sequence (DNA): TGTGCCAGCAGCTTGGGGCTGGGCGGGAGGTCCCTTAGGGACAATGAGCAGTTCTTC.

This sequence joins TRBV29-1 and TRBJ2-2; 7 bases are shared with TRBD1. Trimming removed 4 bases from V and 6 bases from J; junction bases left unmatched: 2. The V gene's germline CDR1 is SQVTM and CDR2 ANQGSEA. CDR3 size: 12 residues. CDR3 nucleotide sequence: TGCAGCGTTGGACAGGGCCCCGGGGAGCTGTTTTTT. It codes for CSVGQGPGELFF.

The chain employs TRBV29-1 and TRBJ2-1; 12 bases are shared with TRBD1. The V gene's germline CDR1 is SQVTM and CDR2 ANQGSEA. The CDR3 totals 13 residues. V lost 7 bases and J lost 10; bases outside the gene matches: 8. The CDR3: CSELGTGGREQFF. The DNA for the CDR3 is TGCAGCGAACTCGGGACAGGGGGCCGAGAGCAGTTCTTC.

J is TRBJ2-1 and V is TRBV5-6; 8 nucleotides agree with TRBD2. There are 19 residues in the CDR3. Trimming removed 10 bases from V and 1 base from J; junction bases left unmatched: 22. Looked up from germline, CDR1 is SGHDT and CDR2 is YYEEEE. In DNA, the CDR3 is TGTGCCCCTGGGGAGGAGGTGGGTAGCGGGAAAACGTCCTACAATGAGCAGTTCTTC. This codes for CAPGEEVGSGKTSYNEQFF.

The genes are TRBV7-2 and TRBJ2-7; no clear D. Trimming removed 4 bases from V and 3 bases from J, with 10 bases in between. The CDR3 is 13 residues long. Germline values: CDR1 SGHTA, CDR2 FQGNSA. The CDR3 protein is CASSSSPGYEQYF. Written as DNA, the CDR3 is TGTGCCAGCAGCTCGAGCCCGGGCTACGAGCAGTACTTC.

This clone showed up just once. This CDR3 reads CASSEGTSNEQFF. In nucleotides, the CDR3 is TGTGCCAGCAGTGAGGGGACTAGCAATGAGCAGTTCTTC. The genes are TRBV6-4 and TRBJ2-1, with 8 bases identical to TRBD2. V was pared by 3 bases and J by 6 bases, with 1 base of the junction left unmatched. CDR1 is MRHNA, CDR2 SNTAGT, per germline. This CDR3 contains 13 residues.